This record covers a single T cell receptor (beta chain). Its antigen remains unknown. This sample was taken from a study of Graves' ophthalmopathy and Graves' hyperthyroidism. The CDR3 spans 14 residues. The V end lost 4 bases, the J end lost 4 bases, and 14 bases lay between the germline ends. CDR1 and CDR2 (germline): SNHLY, FYNNEI. Physicians reached a diagnosis by relying on clinical symptoms, serum thyroxine, TRAb, thyroid ultrasound and orbital computed tomography. Study results and limitations: Most thyroid-expanded clonotypes exceeding 0.001 frequency were also found in blood.

Investigators amplified TCR beta CDR3 regions from RNA transcripts. The first round was an RT-PCR with HTBI primers, and the second round was a multiplex PCR. A single record per CDR3 protein comes from TCRdb applying MiXCR to the multiplex PCR reads. The data show approximately 540,000 distinct CDR3 sequences, with about two fifths seen just once and 3.5% to 4.5% held by the top ten. The TCR sequence derives from an adult man with Graves' hyperthyroidism. What was sequenced was peripheral blood or thyroid tissue (not recorded which). The V gene is TRBV2, the J gene TRBJ2-7, with a tentative D call TRBD1 (6 bases). CDR3: CASSGTEGKYEQYF. The CDR3 DNA reads as TGTGCCAGCAGTGGGACAGAGGGGAAATACGAGCAGTACTTC. Combining the CDR3 with reference TRBV2 and TRBJ2-7 gives the whole variable domain EPEVTQTPSHQVTQMGQEVILRCVPISNHLYFYWYRQILGQKVEFLVSFYNNEISEKSEIFDDQFSVERPDGSNFTLKIRSTKLEDSAMYFCASSGTEGKYEQYFGPGTRLTVT.